The rows below give T cell receptor beta chains drawn from one sample of a study of shared clonotypes between healthy human individuals. The method was immunoSEQ multiplex PCR; TCRdb's version includes in-frame clones alone and lacks a portion of them. The sample includes some 1 million clones, 70% to 80% seen only once; the top ten take over 1.3%. The material sequenced was memory CD4+ T cells sorted from blood. All receptors come from a man between 18 and 35 years old in good health. CDR3s include the opening cysteine and the closing phenylalanine or tryptophan. D genes are given only for firm matches. A clone size is listed for some rows: how often the clone was seen (once, few, many), or a class if it is expanded.

CASSLPPGQGGYEQYF | TGTGCCAGCAGTTTACCGCCCGGACAGGGCGGCTACGAGCAGTACTTC | TRBV27 | many | TRBD1 | TRBJ2-7
CASSRAGGPEETQYF | TGTGCCAGCAGTCGAGCGGGGGGGCCGGAAGAGACCCAGTACTTC | TRBV2 | few | TRBD2 | TRBJ2-5
CASVRGMASTDTQYF | TGTGCCAGCGTGCGAGGGATGGCTAGCACAGATACGCAGTATTTT | TRBV9 | - | - | TRBJ2-3
CASQTTRDTEAFF | TGTGCCAGCCAGACCACTAGGGACACTGAAGCTTTCTTT | TRBV6-5 | once | - | TRBJ1-1
CASSTLAGVQETQYF | TGTGCCAGCAGCACGCTAGCGGGTGTACAAGAGACCCAGTACTTC | TRBV5-4 | - | TRBD2 | TRBJ2-5
CASSSPARPYEQYF | TGTGCCAGCAGTTCACCCGCCCGTCCCTACGAGCAGTACTTC | TRBV28 | many | - | TRBJ2-7
CASWGGGYEQYF | TGTGCCAGCTGGGGCGGGGGATACGAGCAGTACTTC | TRBV19 | - | TRBD2 | TRBJ2-7
CASKGTRDEQYF | TGCGCCAGCAAAGGGACACGCGACGAGCAGTACTTC | TRBV5-1 | - | - | TRBJ2-7
CASSSEYYQPQHF | TGTGCCAGCAGTTCAGAGTATTACCAGCCCCAGCATTTT | TRBV7-8 | - | - | TRBJ1-5
CASSLYTGTDSGNTIYF | TGTGCCAGCAGTTTATACACCGGGACAGACTCTGGAAACACCATATATTTT | TRBV28 | few | TRBD1 | TRBJ1-3
CASSLWAEGTEAFF | TGTGCCAGCAGTTTATGGGCGGAGGGGACTGAAGCTTTCTTT | TRBV28 | - | - | TRBJ1-1
CASSLKIEQFF | TGTGCCAGCAGCTTAAAGATAGAGCAGTTCTTC | TRBV11-2 | - | - | TRBJ2-1
CASSPLGNTEAFF | TGCGCCAGCAGCCCGCTGGGGAACACTGAAGCTTTCTTT | TRBV5-1 | - | - | TRBJ1-1
CASRTDRGSEKLFF | TGTGCCAGTAGGACTGACAGGGGAAGTGAAAAACTGTTTTTT | TRBV19 | many | TRBD1 | TRBJ1-4
CASSEDRSTEAFF | TGTGCCAGCAGTGAAGATCGGAGCACTGAAGCTTTCTTT | TRBV6-1 | - | - | TRBJ1-1
CASSTLRSRGSPLHF | TGTGCCAGCAGCACTTTAAGATCTAGAGGTTCACCCCTCCACTTT | TRBV6-1 | once | - | TRBJ1-6
CAIKEGAAEGELFF | TGTGCCATCAAGGAGGGGGCCGCGGAGGGGGAGCTGTTTTTT | TRBV10-3 | - | - | TRBJ2-2
CASRIRQGYNEQFF | TGTGCCAGCAGGATAAGACAGGGATACAATGAGCAGTTCTTC | TRBV2 | - | TRBD1 | TRBJ2-1
CASSLTGTGPNEKLFF | TGTGCCAGCAGTTTAACAGGGACAGGGCCTAATGAAAAACTGTTTTTT | TRBV28 | - | TRBD1 | TRBJ1-4
CASSSPGGNTEAFF | TGTGCCAGTAGTTCACCAGGGGGGAATACTGAAGCTTTCTTT | TRBV19 | - | TRBD1 | TRBJ1-1
CAWLAGVALHTGELFF | TGTGCCTGGCTAGCGGGAGTCGCTCTCCACACCGGGGAGCTGTTTTTT | TRBV30 | many | TRBD2 | TRBJ2-2
CASSNKGYTEAFF | TGTGCCAGCAGTAACAAGGGATACACTGAAGCTTTCTTT | TRBV6-6 | - | - | TRBJ1-1
CASRTRGSSYNSPLHF | TGTGCCAGCAGAACAAGAGGGAGCTCCTATAATTCACCCCTCCACTTT | TRBV27 | - | - | TRBJ1-6
CASSLPTGAREQYF | TGTGCCAGCAGCTTACCGACAGGGGCGCGGGAGCAGTACTTC | TRBV11-2 | - | TRBD1 | TRBJ2-7
CASSQGLAGVKEQYF | TGTGCCAGCAGCCAGGGACTAGCGGGAGTCAAAGAGCAGTACTTC | TRBV7-2 | - | TRBD2 | TRBJ2-7
CASSVGTSLSRMVYEQYF | TGTGCCAGCAGCGTGGGGACTAGCCTCTCGAGGATGGTGTACGAGCAGTACTTC | TRBV13 | - | TRBD2 | TRBJ2-7
CASSISRASTDTQYF | TGTGCCAGCAGCATCTCTAGGGCTAGCACAGATACGCAGTATTTT | TRBV13 | - | - | TRBJ2-3
CASSIAGSGYTF | TGTGCCAGTAGTATAGCGGGATCCGGCTACACCTTC | TRBV19 | - | - | TRBJ1-2
CATSLWGYTQYF | TGTGCCACCAGCCTCTGGGGGTATACGCAGTATTTT | TRBV15 | - | - | TRBJ2-3
CASSLIAGHSPLHF | TGTGCCAGCAGCTTAATTGCGGGGCATTCACCCCTCCACTTT | TRBV7-2 | few | - | TRBJ1-6
CASSAGTPYEQYF | TGTGCCAGCAGTGCCGGGACACCCTACGAGCAGTACTTC | TRBV6-1 | - | - | TRBJ2-7
CASSVPSSGNEQFF | TGCGCCAGCAGCGTCCCTAGCTCGGGGAATGAGCAGTTCTTC | TRBV5-1 | - | - | TRBJ2-1
CASRRSNQPQHF | TGTGCCAGTCGCCGAAGCAATCAGCCCCAGCATTTT | TRBV19 | - | - | TRBJ1-5
CASSSLDWDIQYF | TGCGCCAGCAGCTCATTAGACTGGGACATTCAGTACTTC | TRBV5-1 | - | - | TRBJ2-4
CASTGQGSSNQPQHF | TGCGCCAGCACCGGACAGGGGTCGAGCAATCAGCCCCAGCATTTT | TRBV10-2 | - | TRBD1 | TRBJ1-5
CASSAGGSGNTIYF | TGCGCCAGCAGCGCAGGGGGCTCTGGAAACACCATATATTTT | TRBV5-1 | - | TRBD1 | TRBJ1-3
CASSGQANVNEQFF | TGTGCCAGCAGCGGGCAGGCCAACGTTAATGAGCAGTTCTTC | TRBV7-2 | few | - | TRBJ2-1
CASSGSETQYF | TGTGCCAGCAGTGGGTCGGAGACCCAGTACTTC | TRBV2 | once | - | TRBJ2-5
CASSFSGLNTEAFF | TGTGCCAGTAGTTTCAGCGGGCTGAACACTGAAGCTTTCTTT | TRBV19 | - | - | TRBJ1-1
CASSVGLADDNEQFF | TGTGCCAGCAGTGTGGGACTAGCTGACGACAATGAGCAGTTCTTC | TRBV6-4 | many | TRBD2 | TRBJ2-1